This TCR beta chain was recorded in a study of blood T cells in healthy people across ages. Study-wide findings and caveats: Compared with aged donors, long-lived donors showed fewer expanded clones, suggesting selection. Observed TCR beta diversity per million T cells went down as age went up. This fall followed a roughly linear course with age.

The donors, aged roughly 6 to 100, were healthy Caucasians from Russia. Comments on this clonotype: The antigen is unknown.

Alongside a J-beta primer mix, a sample-barcoded 5' primer served in a second PCR lasting about 7 to 12 cycles. Individual samples furnished no less than 2.5 million CDR3-containing paired-end reads apiece. TCRdb used MiXCR to reprocess the 5' RACE reads, holding one entry per CDR3 protein. The sample holds approximately 1,000,000 distinct CDR3 sequences, roughly two fifths seen once. Source material: blood. This clonotype was sampled from a man younger than 30 in good health.

This CDR3 is CASSVAGQGVEKLFF. DNA of the CDR3: TGTGCCAGCAGCGTAGCGGGACAGGGGGTCGAAAAACTGTTTTTT. The V call is TRBV9, the J call TRBJ1-4; 11 bases match TRBD1. CDR1 is SGDLS and CDR2 is YYNGEE in the germline V gene. The CDR3 covers 15 residues. V was pared by 0 bases and J by 8 bases, with 3 bases of the junction left unmatched.